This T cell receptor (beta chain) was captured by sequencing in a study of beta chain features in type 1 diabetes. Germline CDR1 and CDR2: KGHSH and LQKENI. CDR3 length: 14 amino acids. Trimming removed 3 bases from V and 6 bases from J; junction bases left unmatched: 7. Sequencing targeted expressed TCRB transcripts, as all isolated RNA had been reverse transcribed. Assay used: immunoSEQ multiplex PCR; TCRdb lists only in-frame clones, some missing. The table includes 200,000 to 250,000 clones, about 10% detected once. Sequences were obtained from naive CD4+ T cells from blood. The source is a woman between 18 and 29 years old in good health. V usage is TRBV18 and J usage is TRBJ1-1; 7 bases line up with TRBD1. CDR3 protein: CASSPIDREAEAFF. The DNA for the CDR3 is TGTGCCAGCTCACCGATTGACAGGGAGGCTGAAGCTTTCTTT.